The source of this T cell receptor (beta chain) is a study of T cell clones after liver transplantation. Study-wide context: Three of eight recipients were HCV-positive; others had non-autoimmune, non-viral indications. Points from the study as a whole: The donor-reactive repertoire was only partly measurable in a couple of subjects, lacking donor cells. Rather than being deleted, graft donor-reactive T cells may have moved into the graft.

V dropped 6 bases and J dropped 2; count of bases not matched to a gene: 10. Per germline, CDR1 LNHDA and CDR2 SQIVND (reference sequence). The CDR3 has 15 residues. This clone was detected only once. The antigen is unknown. TCRbeta sequences of proliferating CFSE-low MLR cells were labeled alloreactive. Stimulators were graft donor PBMCs, splenocytes, lymph-node cells, or third-party PBMCs for pre-transplant recipient cells. The repertoire was sequenced with immunoSEQ multiplex PCR; TCRdb's copy has only in-frame clones and lacks some. This sample has fewer than 6,000 clones, with roughly a quarter found just once.

The V gene is TRBV19, the J gene TRBJ2-7; 7 bases match TRBD2. This TCR was recovered from a human patient who received a liver transplant. T cells may partly derive from the graft donor. The sequenced sample consisted of CD4+ T cells from cultured PBMCs. The CDR3 DNA is TGTGCCAGTAGCCTATGGGGGGGAAGAGCCTACGAGCAGTACTTC. Its translation: CASSLWGGRAYEQYF.